This T cell receptor beta chain appears in the sequencing data of a study of cytomegalovirus exposure and HLA in healthy donors. V was clipped by 6 bases and J by 2 bases, with 14 bases between them. Germline CDR1 SEHNR, CDR2 FQNEAQ (reference sequence). The CDR3 is made up of 15 amino acids. Both 60 Vbeta primers and 13 Jbeta primers went into the PCR. Generated by immunoSEQ multiplex PCR, the TCRdb table keeps only in-frame clones and is missing some. Of approximately 100,000 clones in the sample, around 76% were seen once. The sample consisted of PBMCs. The chain couples TRBV7-9 to TRBJ1-5; D possibly corresponds to TRBD1 (6 bases). The sequence came from a human donor in good health. CDR3 loop: CASSQQGAGNQPQHF. CDR3 in DNA: TGTGCCAGCAGTCAACAGGGAGCGGGCAATCAGCCCCAGCATTTT.